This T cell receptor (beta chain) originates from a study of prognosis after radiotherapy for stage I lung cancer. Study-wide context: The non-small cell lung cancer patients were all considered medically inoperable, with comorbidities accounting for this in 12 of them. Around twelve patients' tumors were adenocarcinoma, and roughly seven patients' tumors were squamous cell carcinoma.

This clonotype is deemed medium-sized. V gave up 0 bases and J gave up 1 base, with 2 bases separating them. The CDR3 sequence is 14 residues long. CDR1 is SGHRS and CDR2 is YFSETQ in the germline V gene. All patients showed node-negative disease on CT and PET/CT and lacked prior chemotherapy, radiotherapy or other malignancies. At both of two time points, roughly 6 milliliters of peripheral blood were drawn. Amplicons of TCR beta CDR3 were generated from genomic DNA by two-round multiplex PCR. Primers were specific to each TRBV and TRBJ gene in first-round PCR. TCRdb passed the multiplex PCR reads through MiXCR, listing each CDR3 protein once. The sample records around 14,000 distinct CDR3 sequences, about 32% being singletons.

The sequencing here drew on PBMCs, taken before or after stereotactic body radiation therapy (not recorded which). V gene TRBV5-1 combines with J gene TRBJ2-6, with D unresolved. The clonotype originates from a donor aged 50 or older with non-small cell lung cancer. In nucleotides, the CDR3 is TGCGCCAGCAGCTTGGATTCTGGGGCCAACGTCCTGACTTTC. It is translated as CASSLDSGANVLTF. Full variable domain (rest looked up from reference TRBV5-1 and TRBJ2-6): KAGVTQTPRYLIKTRGQQVTLSCSPISGHRSVSWYQQTPGQGLQFLFEYFSETQRNKGNFPGRFSGRQFSNSRSEMNVSTLELGDSALYLCASSLDSGANVLTFGAGSRLTVL.